Below, 5 T cell receptor beta chains from the same sample are listed, as sequenced in a study of blood T cell repertoires in COVID-19. Sequencing used immunoSEQ multiplex PCR; TCRdb keeps in-frame clones, though not all of them. The data hold approximately 120,000 clones, with less than 90% observed a single time. The specimen was peripheral blood. The receptors were sampled from a woman older than 75 with acute or convalescent COVID-19.

The CDR3 DNA follows: TGTGCCATCAGCCCCGGGACAGGTCATGGCTACACCTTC. Translating it yields CAISPGTGHGYTF. The rearrangement joins TRBV10-3 to TRBJ1-2; 8 bases match TRBD1. CDR1 is ENHRY and CDR2 is SYGVKD in the germline V gene. The CDR3 sequence is 13 residues long. Germline trimming cut 6 bases from V and 6 bases from J; bases unmatched to any gene: 6.

The gene calls are TRBV2 and TRBJ2-7, with D possibly matching TRBD2 (5 bases). Trimming removed 6 bases from V and 2 bases from J, with 11 bases in between. Germline CDR1 and CDR2: SNHLY and FYNNEI. This CDR3 contains 13 residues. CDR3 sequence (DNA): TGTGCCAGCAGGGCCGGGATCCCCTACGAGCAGTACGTC. Amino acids: CASRAGIPYEQYV.

The V call is TRBV24-1, the J call TRBJ2-3; TRBD2 matches at 10 bases. Per the germline V gene, CDR1 is KGHDR and CDR2 is SFDVKD. The CDR3 has 15 amino acids. V gave up 1 base and J gave up 7 bases; unmatched junction bases: 4. Written as DNA, the CDR3 is TGTGCCACCAGTGATTTAGCGGGGGGGAGACATACGCAGTATTTT. It is translated as CATSDLAGGRHTQYF.

This clone was observed a few times. This rearrangement joins TRBV6-5 to TRBJ1-1; tentative D call: TRBD1 (5 bases). This CDR3 has 15 amino acids. V lost 5 bases and J lost 0, with 13 bases in between. Germline values: CDR1 MNHEY, CDR2 SVGAGI. CDR3 in DNA: TGTGCCAGCAGTAGACAGCTAACAATGAACACTGAAGCTTTCTTT. Its protein product is CASSRQLTMNTEAFF.

This chain's CDR3 is CASSSQGEAEKLFF. The CDR3 nucleotides are TGTGCCAGCAGCTCACAGGGGGAAGCGGAAAAACTGTTTTTT. The chain employs TRBV5-4 and TRBJ1-4; 8 nucleotides line up with TRBD1. Germline CDR1 and CDR2: SGHNT and YYREEE (reference sequence). The J segment lost 8 bases and the V segment lost 3 bases, leaving 6 bases of the junction unmatched. The CDR3 spans 14 residues.